This record covers a single TCR beta chain. The source of the sample is a study of CXCR3-negative and CXCR3-positive naive CD8 T cells. TRB cDNA libraries were made by UMI-labeled 5' RACE. TCRdb re-called the 5' RACE reads and shows each CDR3 protein once, DNA omitted. The specimen's table records about 57,000 distinct CDR3 sequences. From germline, CDR1 is SGHTA and CDR2 FQGNSA. The CDR3 extends over 13 amino acids. The chain recombines TRBV7-2 with TRBJ2-2. Sequencing was carried out using memory CD8+ T cells from blood. The TCR was taken from a human donor in good health. Some clones in this sample may be carry-over from other donors' samples. CDR3: CASRGSGTGELFF.